A selection of T cell receptor beta chains follows, all from one sample in a study of response to subunit inactivated influenza vaccine. Each CDR3 protein gets one entry after TCRdb re-called the RT-PCR reads with MiXCR. Among about 540,000 distinct CDR3 sequences listed, 20% to 25% were seen once. A further study also used this sample, focusing on T cells expressing NK-cell markers.

Sequenced here: CD4+ T cells sorted from PBMCs, sampled roughly 12 days after vaccination. The receptors derive from a man aged 45-60 years who received an inactivated influenza vaccine. Each CDR3 is given with its conserved first and last residue. Each record gives: clone size, V gene, J gene, D gene, CDR3 protein, CDR3 DNA. The D gene is left open where the match is weak. Clone size is given for some rows only: seen once, a few or many times, or a class if the clone is expanded.

NA	TRBV30	TRBJ2-3	TRBD1	CAWSRPGGLRTDTQYF	TGTGCCTGGAGCCGACCAGGGGGTCTACGCACAGATACGCAGTATTTT
NA	TRBV21-1	TRBJ2-7	NA	CANTASQMPPSYEQYF	TGTGCCAACACAGCCTCCCAAATGCCACCCTCCTACGAGCAGTACTTC
NA	TRBV29-1	TRBJ2-3	TRBD2	CSVEGAAGTNTDTQYF	TGCAGCGTTGAAGGGGCAGCCGGGACTAACACAGATACGCAGTATTTT
few	TRBV28	TRBJ1-1	NA	CASSPQGSGTFF	TGTGCCAGCAGTCCTCAGGGGAGTGGGACTTTCTTT
NA	TRBV30	TRBJ1-6	TRBD1	CAWNLGGGYSPLHF	TGTGCCTGGAATTTAGGGGGCGGTTATTCACCCCTCCACTTT
few	TRBV7-6	TRBJ2-1	NA	CASTEGQHNNEQFF	TGTGCCTCCACCGAAGGGCAACACAACAATGAGCAGTTCTTC
NA	TRBV12-3/TRBV12-4	TRBJ1-3	NA	CASRTGTSGNTIYF	TGTGCCAGCAGGACGGGAACATCTGGAAACACCATATATTTT
NA	TRBV28	TRBJ2-7	NA	CASSWGPIEQYF	TGTGCCAGCAGCTGGGGACCTATCGAGCAGTACTTC
NA	TRBV29-1	TRBJ1-2	NA	CSATGPLANYGYTF	TGCAGCGCTACGGGACCGCTAGCTAACTATGGCTACACCTTC
NA	TRBV20-1	TRBJ2-1	TRBD2	CSARDGGTSGRNEQFF	TGCAGTGCTAGAGATGGGGGGACTAGCGGGAGGAATGAGCAGTTCTTC
few	TRBV6-5	TRBJ2-1	TRBD2	CASSYNPLAGDYNEQFF	TGTGCCAGCAGTTACAACCCGCTAGCGGGAGACTACAATGAGCAGTTCTTC
few	TRBV19	TRBJ1-2	TRBD1	CASNIPGQVVYGYTF	TGTGCCAGTAACATCCCGGGACAGGTAGTCTATGGCTACACCTTC
NA	TRBV10-3	TRBJ2-7	NA	CAISDRAGGSYEQYF	TGTGCCATCAGTGATCGGGCGGGCGGCTCCTACGAGCAGTACTTC
NA	TRBV5-5	TRBJ1-5	TRBD1	CASSLGQGNRQPQHF	TGTGCCAGCAGCTTGGGACAGGGCAACCGCCAGCCCCAGCATTTT
NA	TRBV5-1	TRBJ2-7	NA	CASSLDSILINEQYF	TGCGCCAGCAGCTTGGACAGCATATTGATTAACGAGCAGTACTTC